This entry describes one T cell receptor beta chain. This record comes from a study of blood T cell repertoires in COVID-19. Study background: The United States, Italy and Spain provided the acute and convalescent COVID-19 samples. Sources were T cells, B-cell-depleted T cells, or PBMCs; the material itself was cDNA or gDNA.

The Seattle patients, enrolled during active infection, were followed longitudinally. Germline trimming cut 5 bases from V and 0 bases from J; bases unmatched to any gene: 3. The CDR3 extends over 15 amino acids. Germline CDR1 reads SEHNR; CDR2 reads FQNEAQ (reference sequence). In the source study's methods: For nucleated cells, counts were estimated from reference gene primer amplification. The repertoire was sequenced with immunoSEQ multiplex PCR; TCRdb's copy has only in-frame clones and lacks some. That table gives V, J and clone size, and the DNA gave D and trimming. The profile covers 150,000 to 180,000 clones, with about 85% appearing a single time and approximately 0.6% taken by the ten largest.

V gene TRBV7-9 combines with J gene TRBJ2-2; TRBD1 matches 7 bases. The receptor was derived from a man in his fifties or sixties with COVID-19, enrolled during active disease. The material sequenced was peripheral blood. This chain's CDR3 is CASSPGTANTGELFF. In DNA form, the CDR3 reads TGTGCCAGCAGCCCCGGGACAGCGAACACCGGGGAGCTGTTTTTT. The variable domain in full, with the rest retrieved from reference TRBV7-9 and TRBJ2-2, is DTGVSQNPRHKITKRGQNVTFRCDPISEHNRLYWYRQTLGQGPEFLTYFQNEAQLEKSRLLSDRFSAERPKGSFSTLEIQRTEQGDSAMYLCASSPGTANTGELFFGEGSRLTVL.